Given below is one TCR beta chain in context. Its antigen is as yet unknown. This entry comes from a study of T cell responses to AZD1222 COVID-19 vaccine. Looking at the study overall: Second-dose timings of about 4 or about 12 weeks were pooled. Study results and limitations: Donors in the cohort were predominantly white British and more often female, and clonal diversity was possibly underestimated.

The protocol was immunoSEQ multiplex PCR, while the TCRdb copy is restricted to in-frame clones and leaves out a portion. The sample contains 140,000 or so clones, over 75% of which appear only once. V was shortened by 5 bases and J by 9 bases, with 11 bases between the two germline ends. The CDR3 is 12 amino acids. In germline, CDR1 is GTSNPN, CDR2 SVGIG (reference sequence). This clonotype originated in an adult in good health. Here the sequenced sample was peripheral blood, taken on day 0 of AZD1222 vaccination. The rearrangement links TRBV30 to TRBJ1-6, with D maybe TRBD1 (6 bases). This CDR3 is CAWRAGVSPLHF. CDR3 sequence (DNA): TGTGCCTGGCGGGCAGGGGTTTCACCCCTCCACTTT.